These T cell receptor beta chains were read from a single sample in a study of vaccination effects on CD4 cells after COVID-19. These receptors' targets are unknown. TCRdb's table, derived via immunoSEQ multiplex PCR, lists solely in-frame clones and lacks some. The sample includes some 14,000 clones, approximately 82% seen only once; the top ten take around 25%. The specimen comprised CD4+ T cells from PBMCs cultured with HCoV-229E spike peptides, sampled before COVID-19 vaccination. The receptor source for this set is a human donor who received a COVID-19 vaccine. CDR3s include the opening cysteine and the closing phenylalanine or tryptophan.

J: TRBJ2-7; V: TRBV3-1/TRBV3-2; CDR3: CASRLGRSSGAYEQYF
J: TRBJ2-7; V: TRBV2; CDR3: CASRRPGTGSDEQYF
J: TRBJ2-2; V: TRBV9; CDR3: CASSVGQGANTGELFF
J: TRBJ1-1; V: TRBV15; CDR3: CATSREWAVNTEAFF
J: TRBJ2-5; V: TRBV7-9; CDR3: CASSLKILGGQGSSETQYF
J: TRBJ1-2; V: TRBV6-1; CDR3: CASSEASGGAGYTF
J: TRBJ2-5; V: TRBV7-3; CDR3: CASSRTGGQETQYF
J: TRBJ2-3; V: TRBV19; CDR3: CASSMSRSTDTQYF
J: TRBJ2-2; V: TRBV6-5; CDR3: CASHETGGTGELFF
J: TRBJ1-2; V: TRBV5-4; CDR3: CATYRSGGAGYTF
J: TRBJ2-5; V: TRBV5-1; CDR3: CASSLGGTGGQETQYF
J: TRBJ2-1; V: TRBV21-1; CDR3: CASRPDHLVYNEQFF
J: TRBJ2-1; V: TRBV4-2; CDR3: CASSQDGAGAYQWQFF
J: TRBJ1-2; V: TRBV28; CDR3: CASSLSQGVDGYTF
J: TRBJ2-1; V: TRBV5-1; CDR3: CASSAVLAGEQFF
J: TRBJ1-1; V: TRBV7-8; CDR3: CASSPRTGPMNTEAFF
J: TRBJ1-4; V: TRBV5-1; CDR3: CASSLETGRVVKLFF
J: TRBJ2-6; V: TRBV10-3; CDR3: CAISERGGQVSSGANVLTF
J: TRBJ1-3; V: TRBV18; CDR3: CATQEGPGNTIYF
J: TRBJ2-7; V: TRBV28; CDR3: CASSLTGAYEQYF
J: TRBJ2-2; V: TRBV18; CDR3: CASSPPRLVQNIGELFF
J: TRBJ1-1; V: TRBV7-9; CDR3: CASSSPGLGTEAFF
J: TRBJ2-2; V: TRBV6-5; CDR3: CASPTPPNTGELFF
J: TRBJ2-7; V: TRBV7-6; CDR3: CASSPLFSGSPPVAYEQYF
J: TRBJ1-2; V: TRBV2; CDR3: CASSGAGGYGYTF
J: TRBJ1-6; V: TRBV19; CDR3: CASSIHLIDSPLHF